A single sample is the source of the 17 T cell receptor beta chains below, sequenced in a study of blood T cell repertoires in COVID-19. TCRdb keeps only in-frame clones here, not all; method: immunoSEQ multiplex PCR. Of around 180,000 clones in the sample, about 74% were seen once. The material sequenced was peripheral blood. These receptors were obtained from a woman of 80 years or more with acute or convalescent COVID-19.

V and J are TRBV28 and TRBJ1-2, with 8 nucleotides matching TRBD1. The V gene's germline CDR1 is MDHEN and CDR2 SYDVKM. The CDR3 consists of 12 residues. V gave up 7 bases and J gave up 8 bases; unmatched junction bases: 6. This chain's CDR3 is CASTLDRVGYTF. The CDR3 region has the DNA TGTGCCAGCACTCTGGACAGGGTCGGCTACACCTTC.

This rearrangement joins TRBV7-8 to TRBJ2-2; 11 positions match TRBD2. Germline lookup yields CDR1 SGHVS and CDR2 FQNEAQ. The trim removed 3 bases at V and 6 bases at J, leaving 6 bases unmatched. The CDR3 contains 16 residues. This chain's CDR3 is CASSFSGRVSSGELFF. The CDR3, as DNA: TGTGCCAGCAGCTTTAGCGGGAGGGTATCATCCGGGGAGCTGTTTTTT.

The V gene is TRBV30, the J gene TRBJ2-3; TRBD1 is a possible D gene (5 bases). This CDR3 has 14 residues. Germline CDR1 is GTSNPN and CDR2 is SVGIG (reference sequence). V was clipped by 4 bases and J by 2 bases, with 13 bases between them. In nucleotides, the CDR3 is TGTGCCTGGACTGGATTAGGGGTCACAGATACGCAGTATTTT. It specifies CAWTGLGVTDTQYF.

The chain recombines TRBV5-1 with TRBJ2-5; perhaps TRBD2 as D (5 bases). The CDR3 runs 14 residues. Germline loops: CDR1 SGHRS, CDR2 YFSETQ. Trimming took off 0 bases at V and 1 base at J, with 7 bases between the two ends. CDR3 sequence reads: CASSLGGSQETQYF. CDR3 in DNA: TGCGCCAGCAGCTTGGGAGGGTCCCAAGAGACCCAGTACTTC.

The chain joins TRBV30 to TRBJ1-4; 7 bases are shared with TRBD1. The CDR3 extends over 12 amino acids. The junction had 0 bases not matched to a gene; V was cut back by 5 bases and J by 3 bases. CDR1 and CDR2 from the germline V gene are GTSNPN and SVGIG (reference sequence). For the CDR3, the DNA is TGTGCCTGGGGGACAGCTAATGAAAAACTGTTTTTT. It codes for CAWGTANEKLFF.

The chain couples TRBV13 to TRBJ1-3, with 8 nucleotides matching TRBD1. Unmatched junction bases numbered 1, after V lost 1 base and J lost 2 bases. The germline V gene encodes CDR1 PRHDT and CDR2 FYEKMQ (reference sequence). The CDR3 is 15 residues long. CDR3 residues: CASSLEDRAGNTIYF. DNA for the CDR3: TGTGCCAGCAGCTTAGAGGACAGGGCTGGAAACACCATATATTTT.

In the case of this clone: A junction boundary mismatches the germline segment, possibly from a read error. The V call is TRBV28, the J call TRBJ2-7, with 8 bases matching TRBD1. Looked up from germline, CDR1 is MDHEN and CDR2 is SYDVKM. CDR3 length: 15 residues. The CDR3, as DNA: TGTGCCAGCAACGGACAGGGCCATACCTCCAACGAGCAGTACTTC. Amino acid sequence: CASNGQGHTSNEQYF.

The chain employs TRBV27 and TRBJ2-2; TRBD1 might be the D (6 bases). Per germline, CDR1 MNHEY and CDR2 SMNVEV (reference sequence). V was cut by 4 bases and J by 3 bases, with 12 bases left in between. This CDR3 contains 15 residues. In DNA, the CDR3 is TGTGCCAGCAGTTCCAGGGGTTCGGACACCGGGGAGCTGTTTTTT. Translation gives CASSSRGSDTGELFF.

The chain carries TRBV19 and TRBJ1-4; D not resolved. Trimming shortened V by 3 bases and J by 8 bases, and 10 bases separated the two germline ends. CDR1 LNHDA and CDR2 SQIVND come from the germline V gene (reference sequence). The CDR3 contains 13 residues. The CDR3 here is CASSIRLSEKLFF. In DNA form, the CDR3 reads TGTGCCAGTAGTATCCGGCTTAGCGAAAAACTGTTTTTT.

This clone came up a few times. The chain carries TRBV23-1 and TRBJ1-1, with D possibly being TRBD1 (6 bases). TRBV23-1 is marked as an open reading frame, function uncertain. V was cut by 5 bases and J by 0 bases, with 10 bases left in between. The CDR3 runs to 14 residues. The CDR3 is CASSTGQMNTEAFF. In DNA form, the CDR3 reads TGCGCCAGCAGTACCGGACAGATGAACACTGAAGCTTTCTTT.

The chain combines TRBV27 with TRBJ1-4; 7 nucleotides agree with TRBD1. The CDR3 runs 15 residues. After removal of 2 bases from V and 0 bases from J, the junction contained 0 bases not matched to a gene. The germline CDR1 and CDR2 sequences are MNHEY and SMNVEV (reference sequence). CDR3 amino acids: CASSLQGATNEKLFF. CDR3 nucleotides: TGTGCCAGCAGTTTACAGGGGGCAACTAATGAAAAACTGTTTTTT.

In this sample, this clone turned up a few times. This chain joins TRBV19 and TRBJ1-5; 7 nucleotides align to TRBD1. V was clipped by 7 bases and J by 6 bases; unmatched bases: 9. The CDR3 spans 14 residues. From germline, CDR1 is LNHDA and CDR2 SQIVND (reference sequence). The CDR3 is CASKDREAFQPQHF. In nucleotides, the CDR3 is TGTGCCAGTAAAGACAGGGAGGCTTTTCAGCCCCAGCATTTT.

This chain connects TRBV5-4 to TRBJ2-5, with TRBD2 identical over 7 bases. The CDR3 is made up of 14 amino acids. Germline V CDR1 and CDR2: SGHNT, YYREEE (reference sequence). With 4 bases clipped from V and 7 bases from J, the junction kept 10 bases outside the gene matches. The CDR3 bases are TGTGCCAGCAGCACGAGCGCGGGGGAGGGGACCCAGTACTTC. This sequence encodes CASSTSAGEGTQYF.

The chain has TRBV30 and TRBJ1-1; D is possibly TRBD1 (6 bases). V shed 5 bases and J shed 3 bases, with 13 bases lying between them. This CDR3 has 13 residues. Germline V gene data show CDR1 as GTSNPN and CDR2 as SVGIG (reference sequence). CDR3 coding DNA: TGTGCCTGGGCCAGGGGTGGGGACACTGAAGCTTTCTTT. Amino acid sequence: CAWARGGDTEAFF.

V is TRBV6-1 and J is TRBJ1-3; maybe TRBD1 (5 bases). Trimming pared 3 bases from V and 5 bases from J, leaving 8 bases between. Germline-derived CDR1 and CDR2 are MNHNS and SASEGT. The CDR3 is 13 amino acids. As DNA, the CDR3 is TGTGCCAGCAGTGAGGGGGGTAGAAACACCATATATTTT. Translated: CASSEGGRNTIYF.

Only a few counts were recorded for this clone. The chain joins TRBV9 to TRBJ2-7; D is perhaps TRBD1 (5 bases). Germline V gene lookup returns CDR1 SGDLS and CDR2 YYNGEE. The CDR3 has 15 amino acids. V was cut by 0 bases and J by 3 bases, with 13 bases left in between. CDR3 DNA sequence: TGTGCCAGCAGCGTAGTACCAGGGCACCTCTACGAGCAGTACTTC. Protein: CASSVVPGHLYEQYF.

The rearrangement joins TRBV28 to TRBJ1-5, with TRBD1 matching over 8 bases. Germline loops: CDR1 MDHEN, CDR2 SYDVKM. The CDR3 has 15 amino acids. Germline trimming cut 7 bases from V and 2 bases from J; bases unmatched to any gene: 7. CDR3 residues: CASTGQGSGNQPQHF. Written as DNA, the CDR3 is TGTGCCAGCACCGGACAGGGATCGGGCAATCAGCCCCAGCATTTT.